The 2 T cell receptor beta chains below were found in one sample sequenced in a study of regulatory T cells in long-lasting Graves disease. Sequencing libraries for TCR beta were prepared with iRepertoire HTBI primers and Arm-PCR of CDR3 regions. From the multiplex PCR reads, TCRdb called clonotypes with MiXCR, one entry per CDR3 protein. The sample records approximately 350,000 distinct CDR3 sequences, about an eighth being singletons. Time point described: newly diagnosed GD, antithyroid drugs for less than 3 months. PBMCs provided the RNA from which the TCR library was made. These data were also reused for a study on T cells in Graves' hyperthyroidism and ophthalmopathy.

Sequencing was performed on peripheral blood mononuclear cells (PBMCs), taken at new diagnosis, from a patient treated with antithyroid drugs. The receptors were gathered from a woman between 18 and 30 years old with Graves disease.

The V gene is TRBV20-1, the J gene TRBJ2-7, with 7 bases that match TRBD2. The CDR3 is 15 residues long. Losses at the gene ends were 3 bases for V and 0 bases for J; bases not matched to a gene: 8. CDR1 DFQATT and CDR2 SNEGSKA come from the germline V gene (reference sequence). This chain's CDR3 is CSASSGDSDSYEQYF. CDR3 nucleotides: TGCAGTGCTAGCAGCGGGGACTCCGACTCCTACGAGCAGTACTTC.

The rearrangement joins TRBV9 to TRBJ1-1, with D unresolved. V shed 0 bases and J shed 5 bases, with 8 bases lying between them. The V gene's germline CDR1 is SGDLS and CDR2 YYNGEE. The CDR3 runs to 13 residues. The CDR3 DNA follows: TGTGCCAGCAGCGTAGACCGGGCGACTGAAGCTTTCTTT. It yields the protein CASSVDRATEAFF.